This T cell receptor beta chain was retrieved from a study of PD-1 blockade in mismatch repair-deficient tumors. Study context: Enrolled about 2012-2016, patients had progressing, pretreated mismatch repair-deficient cancers of 12 to 13 types. Study-wide results and caveats: Rapid post-treatment expansion, then contraction, generally preceding radiologic response, marked tumor-resident clones.

Concerning this clone itself: Its cognate antigen is unknown.

The germline V gene encodes CDR1 MDHEN and CDR2 SYDVKM. This CDR3 contains 15 residues. V shed 5 bases and J shed 2 bases, with 15 bases lying between them. PCR or immunohistochemistry showed mismatch repair deficiency in every enrolled patient. TCR sequencing covered three patients who responded to pembrolizumab. Using immunoSEQ multiplex PCR, the repertoire was profiled, and TCRdb retains in-frame clones only, with some absent. The sample lists some 19,000 clones, over 75% occurring once. V is TRBV28 and J is TRBJ2-5, with a possible D match to TRBD1 (5 bases). The source of this sequence is an adult with mismatch repair-deficient cancer. The specimen comprised PBMCs, sampled 52 weeks after starting pembrolizumab. In DNA, the CDR3 is TGTGCCAGCAGTAGCCGTAAGGGGCTACAAGAGACCCAGTACTTC. The encoded protein is CASSSRKGLQETQYF.